These 5 T cell receptor beta chains were all obtained from the same sample, sequenced in a study of long-term antiretroviral therapy in people with HIV (dated by TCRdb to between 2021 and 2024). The immunoSEQ hsTCRB v3.0 assay was used at survey level resolution to sequence the TRB variable region. This immuneACCESS table, as held by TCRdb, lists in-frame sequences with V and J called but not all clones. Of the missing ones, under half trace to an unresolved V gene in checked studies; the others have no known cause. Recorded for this sample are about 16,000 clones; 81% of them occurred a single time. The ten largest make up approximately 14% of the sample. The sequencing used unsorted PBMCs, collected roughly 1.2 years before starting antiretroviral therapy. These receptors all stem from a man aged 25 to 40 with HIV.

The V call is TRBV2, the J call TRBJ2-5, with unresolved D. CDR3 length: 12 amino acids. Trimming took off 3 bases at V and 5 bases at J, with 7 bases between the two ends. Germline assignment: CDR1 SNHLY and CDR2 FYNNEI. The CDR3: CASSEVGETQYF. The CDR3 region has the DNA TGTGCCAGCAGTGAGGTTGGGGAGACCCAGTACTTC.

The V gene is TRBV6-6, the J gene TRBJ2-7, with 9 bases that match TRBD2. Germline V gene data show CDR1 as MNHNY and CDR2 as SVGAGI (reference sequence). V gave up 7 bases and J gave up 3 bases; unmatched junction bases: 10. This CDR3 comprises 15 residues. This chain's CDR3 is CASKTLAGAFYEQYF. The CDR3, as DNA: TGTGCCAGCAAGACCTTAGCGGGAGCTTTCTACGAGCAGTACTTC.

V usage is TRBV7-9 and J usage is TRBJ2-7; TRBD1 agrees at 7 bases. CDR1 and CDR2 from the germline V gene are SEHNR and FQNEAQ (reference sequence). The CDR3 sequence is 16 residues long. With 5 bases clipped from V and 2 bases from J, the junction kept 12 bases outside the gene matches. The CDR3: CASSADPGGLTYEQYF. The DNA for the CDR3 is TGTGCCAGCAGCGCCGACCCAGGGGGTCTAACCTACGAGCAGTACTTC.

V and J are TRBV6-1 and TRBJ1-2, with 7 positions matching TRBD1. The CDR3 loop spans 14 amino acids. V gave up 6 bases and J gave up 8 bases; unmatched junction bases: 12. The V gene's germline CDR1 is MNHNS and CDR2 SASEGT. CDR3 DNA: TGTGCCAGCAGCCCCGCGGTAGGGGGCGGCGGCTACACCTTC. This gives the protein CASSPAVGGGGYTF.

This sequence joins TRBV11-1 and TRBJ2-1; 7 bases agree with TRBD2. Germline CDR1 reads SGHAT; CDR2 reads FQDESV (reference sequence). CDR3 length equals 13 residues. Trimming cost V 5 bases and J 9 bases; bases outside gene matches: 7. CDR3 in amino acids: CASSTSTGGEQFF. The DNA of the CDR3 is TGTGCCAGCAGCACCTCGACGGGGGGTGAGCAGTTCTTC.